Shown below are 24 T cell receptor beta chains from a single sample sequenced in a study of cytomegalovirus exposure and HLA in healthy donors. 60 Vbeta and 13 Jbeta primers were used in PCR. Libraries were prepared by immunoSEQ multiplex PCR; TCRdb keeps only in-frame clonotypes and omits some of them. The table lists roughly 100,000 clones, nearly 70% of them singletons. The sequenced sample consisted of PBMCs. These receptors all stem from a woman aged 50 to 60 in good health and CMV-seropositive.

The chain recombines TRBV28 with TRBJ1-3; D is perhaps TRBD1 (5 bases). Germline CDR1 MDHEN, CDR2 SYDVKM. V lost 8 bases to trimming and J lost 4 bases, with 18 bases between them. This CDR3 has 15 amino acids. This chain's CDR3 is CASVGSGAGGNTIYF. Written as DNA, the CDR3 is TGTGCCAGCGTCGGGAGCGGGGCTGGGGGAAACACCATATATTTT.

The rearrangement uses TRBV7-9 and TRBJ2-1; 14 bases agree with TRBD2. The V gene's germline CDR1 is SEHNR and CDR2 FQNEAQ (reference sequence). The V gene end was trimmed by 11 bases and the J gene end by 0 bases; junction bases not matched to a gene: 3. The CDR3 sequence is 15 residues long. The CDR3 loop is CAGTSGSTSYNEQFF. The CDR3 nucleotides read TGTGCCGGGACTAGCGGGAGTACCTCCTACAATGAGCAGTTCTTC. The complete variable domain, with remaining parts taken from reference TRBV7-9 and TRBJ2-1, reads DTGVSQNPRHKITKRGQNVTFRCDPISEHNRLYWYRQTLGQGPEFLTYFQNEAQLEKSRLLSDRFSAERPKGSFSTLEIQRTEQGDSAMYLCAGTSGSTSYNEQFFGPGTRLTVL.

The CDR3 is CASSRLAGEETQYF. The DNA for the CDR3 is TGTGCCAGCAGCCGGCTAGCGGGAGAAGAGACCCAGTACTTC. V gene TRBV7-9 combines with J gene TRBJ2-5; TRBD2 aligns across 10 bases. The germline gives CDR1 SEHNR, CDR2 FQNEAQ (reference sequence). After removal of 5 bases from V and 3 bases from J, the junction contained 3 bases not matched to a gene. The CDR3 runs to 14 residues.

The chain uses TRBV19 and TRBJ1-5; 8 nucleotides match TRBD1. The J segment lost 8 bases and the V segment lost 4 bases, leaving 13 bases of the junction unmatched. The CDR3 covers 16 residues. Germline values: CDR1 LNHDA, CDR2 SQIVND (reference sequence). CDR3 coding DNA: TGTGCCAGTAGTACAGGACAGGGCCTAGCGGTGAAGCCCCAGCATTTT. Its protein is CASSTGQGLAVKPQHF. The full variable domain, with the rest looked up from reference TRBV19 and TRBJ1-5, is DGGITQSPKYLFRKEGQNVTLSCEQNLNHDAMYWYRQDPGQGLRLIYYSQIVNDFQKGDIAEGYSVSREKKESFPLTVTSAQKNPTAFYLCASSTGQGLAVKPQHFGDGTRLSIL.

The genes are TRBV5-1 and TRBJ2-5; unclear D gene. Germline-derived CDR1 and CDR2 are SGHRS and YFSETQ. The CDR3 sequence is 16 residues long. Trimming took off 0 bases at V and 0 bases at J, with 12 bases between the two ends. CDR3 sequence reads: CASSLGAGTHQETQYF. CDR3 in DNA: TGCGCCAGCAGCTTGGGGGCAGGCACCCACCAAGAGACCCAGTACTTC. Full variable domain (rest looked up from reference TRBV5-1 and TRBJ2-5): KAGVTQTPRYLIKTRGQQVTLSCSPISGHRSVSWYQQTPGQGLQFLFEYFSETQRNKGNFPGRFSGRQFSNSRSEMNVSTLELGDSALYLCASSLGAGTHQETQYFGPGTRLLVL.

This clone appeared a few times. The rearrangement links TRBV7-8 to TRBJ2-1; no reliable D call. Per the germline V gene, CDR1 is SGHVS and CDR2 is FQNEAQ. V gave up 5 bases and J gave up 0 bases, with 5 bases separating them. The CDR3 length is 13 residues. CDR3 nucleotide sequence: TGTGCCAGCAGCCCCAACTCCTACAATGAGCAGTTCTTC. Protein sequence: CASSPNSYNEQFF.

The rearrangement joins TRBV28 to TRBJ1-3; TRBD1 matches at 7 bases. This CDR3 spans 15 amino acids. The ends lost 6 bases at V and 4 bases at J; junction bases unmatched: 9. The germline V gene encodes CDR1 MDHEN and CDR2 SYDVKM. CDR3 protein: CASRSGTDFGNTIYF. In nucleotides, the CDR3 is TGTGCCAGCAGGTCCGGGACAGACTTCGGAAACACCATATATTTT.

This clone was observed a handful of times. The V call is TRBV2, the J call TRBJ2-7; 8 bases map to TRBD1. The V gene's germline CDR1 is SNHLY and CDR2 FYNNEI. V was clipped by 6 bases and J by 6 bases; unmatched bases: 13. This CDR3 spans 15 amino acids. The CDR3: CASSVRRQGASEQYF. CDR3 DNA sequence: TGTGCCAGCAGCGTCAGGCGCCAGGGGGCTTCCGAGCAGTACTTC.

The rearrangement uses TRBV27 and TRBJ2-7; 10 nucleotides align to TRBD1. V dropped 6 bases and J dropped 2; count of bases not matched to a gene: 16. This CDR3 spans 18 amino acids. Germline V gives CDR1 MNHEY, CDR2 SMNVEV (reference sequence). The CDR3 sequence is CASSRSTLGTGATYEQYF. The CDR3, as DNA: TGTGCCAGCAGCAGATCCACCCTCGGGACAGGGGCAACCTACGAGCAGTACTTC.

This clone was seen only once. The chain uses TRBV29-1 and TRBJ2-3; D remains ambiguous. Germline V gives CDR1 SQVTM, CDR2 ANQGSEA. V was shortened by 6 bases and J by 3 bases, with 7 bases between the two germline ends. CDR3 length equals 11 residues. The CDR3 spells CSVIQTDTQYF. For the CDR3, the DNA is TGCAGCGTAATACAAACAGATACGCAGTATTTT.

This chain joins TRBV28 and TRBJ2-7, with 7 bases aligning to TRBD2. Unmatched junction bases numbered 11, after V lost 6 bases and J lost 3 bases. There are 15 residues in the CDR3. Germline V gene sequence: CDR1 MDHEN, CDR2 SYDVKM. CDR3 sequence (DNA): TGTGCCAGCAGGCCCCGCGGGAGTGGTCTCTACGAGCAGTACTTC. It translates to CASRPRGSGLYEQYF.

The chain recombines TRBV5-6 with TRBJ2-7; perhaps TRBD1 as D (5 bases). There are 14 residues in the CDR3. The ends were cut back, 2 bases at V and 3 bases at J, with 12 bases in the middle. CDR1 is SGHDT and CDR2 is YYEEEE in the germline V gene. This CDR3 reads CASSLTGRLYEQYF. In DNA, the CDR3 is TGTGCCAGCAGCTTAACAGGACGTCTCTACGAGCAGTACTTC.

This clone came up a few times. The rearrangement uses TRBV4-1 and TRBJ2-3, with D perhaps TRBD2 (6 bases). The CDR3 runs to 17 residues. CDR1 is MGHRA, CDR2 YSYEKL, per germline. Deletions cut 3 bases from V and 1 base from J, with 17 bases between. The CDR3 loop is CASSHVGGEFGTDTQYF. Here the CDR3 DNA reads TGCGCCAGCAGCCATGTTGGAGGGGAGTTCGGCACAGATACGCAGTATTTT.

This chain uses TRBV7-6 with TRBJ2-3; TRBD2 is a possible D gene (6 bases). V gave up 4 bases and J gave up 6 bases, with 8 bases separating them. CDR1 is SGHVS and CDR2 is FNYEAQ in the germline V gene. The CDR3 runs 12 residues. In DNA, the CDR3 is TGTGCCAGCAGCTCAGGAGGGGATACGCAGTATTTT. It specifies CASSSGGDTQYF.

The chain combines TRBV10-2 with TRBJ1-1, with D tentatively TRBD1 (6 bases). The CDR3 runs to 16 residues. Germline CDR1 is WSHSY and CDR2 is SAAADI. V lost 2 bases and J lost 6, with 19 bases in between. The CDR3 region has the DNA TGCGCCAGCAGTGAGCCACAGGGTGGGGTTGGGGCTGAAGCTTTCTTT. Residues: CASSEPQGGVGAEAFF.

The chain couples TRBV10-2 to TRBJ2-7, with TRBD2 matching over 11 bases. With 0 bases clipped from V and 5 bases from J, the junction kept 3 bases outside the gene matches. CDR3 length: 15 amino acids. Germline CDR1 WSHSY, CDR2 SAAADI. The CDR3 region has the DNA TGCGCCAGCAGTGAGTCTAGCGGGAGGGCCGACGAGCAGTACTTC. Protein product: CASSESSGRADEQYF.

The rearrangement links TRBV16 to TRBJ2-5; 9 bases are shared with TRBD1. The CDR3 has 15 amino acids. V trimming: 0 bases; J trimming: 3 bases; junction bases outside the gene matches: 2. Germline-derived CDR1 and CDR2 are KGHSY and FQNENV. The CDR3 region has the DNA TGTGCCAGCAGCCAATCGGGACAGGGAGAAGAGACCCAGTACTTC. The encoded protein is CASSQSGQGEETQYF.

This chain joins TRBV7-3 and TRBJ2-7; 10 bases are a match to TRBD2. CDR1 is SGHTA, CDR2 FQGTGA, per germline. The ends lost 4 bases at V and 2 bases at J; junction bases unmatched: 8. The CDR3 contains 16 residues. CDR3 DNA: TGTGCCAGCAGCTCGCGGGGACTAGCGACCACCTACGAGCAGTACTTC. This sequence encodes CASSSRGLATTYEQYF.

This clone has only one observation. The chain recombines TRBV28 with TRBJ2-6, with 11 bases lining up with TRBD1. Looked up from germline, CDR1 is MDHEN and CDR2 is SYDVKM. The CDR3 is made up of 19 amino acids. With V trimmed by 5 bases and J by 0 bases, 9 bases remained unmatched. This CDR3 is CASSDRLGTGGSGANVLTF. CDR3 sequence (DNA): TGTGCCAGCAGTGACCGGCTAGGGACAGGGGGCTCTGGGGCCAACGTCCTGACTTTC.

This clone was counted a single time. The rearrangement uses TRBV28 and TRBJ1-6; D remains ambiguous. Trimming took 2 bases from V and 5 from J, leaving 10 bases between them. The CDR3 sequence is 15 residues long. Germline V lookup: CDR1 MDHEN, CDR2 SYDVKM. The CDR3 DNA sequence: TGTGCCAGCAGTTTAAGTGCGCGGAATAATTCACCCCTCCACTTT. Translation gives CASSLSARNNSPLHF.

In nucleotides, the CDR3 is TGCAGCGGTCTACTAGCGGGAGAGGTAGATACGCAGTATTTT. Translation gives CSGLLAGEVDTQYF. This chain connects TRBV29-1 to TRBJ2-3; 11 bases are shared with TRBD2. The CDR3 is 14 residues long. Germline trimming cut 7 bases from V and 5 bases from J; bases unmatched to any gene: 8. Germline V gives CDR1 SQVTM, CDR2 ANQGSEA.

This chain connects TRBV28 to TRBJ2-1; 13 bases are a match to TRBD2. The trim removed 6 bases at V and 6 bases at J, leaving 8 bases unmatched. CDR1 and CDR2 from the germline V gene are MDHEN and SYDVKM. The CDR3 covers 16 residues. The CDR3 nucleotides are TGTGCCAGCAGCTTTCCGGGACTAGCGGGATCCAATGAGCAGTTCTTC. As protein: CASSFPGLAGSNEQFF.

This sequence joins TRBV5-1 and TRBJ2-6, with D perhaps TRBD2 (5 bases). Germline values: CDR1 SGHRS, CDR2 YFSETQ. Trimming pared 4 bases from V and 0 bases from J, leaving 14 bases between. The length of the CDR3 is 17 residues. Here the CDR3 DNA reads TGCGCCAGCAGCAGCCAAACGGGGTTCTCTGGGGCCAACGTCCTGACTTTC. This encodes CASSSQTGFSGANVLTF.

The chain has TRBV6-1 and TRBJ2-1, with 8 nucleotides matching TRBD2. The V segment lost 3 bases and the J segment 5 bases; nucleotides outside the gene matches: 9. This CDR3 has 16 amino acids. CDR1 is MNHNS and CDR2 is SASEGT in the germline V gene. In DNA form, the CDR3 reads TGTGCCAGCAGTGACTTTTCGACTAGCGCCCACAATGAGCAGTTCTTC. Protein product: CASSDFSTSAHNEQFF.